The 13 T cell receptor beta chains below all came from one sample that was sequenced in a study of blood T cells in healthy people across ages. The use of a sample-barcoded 5' primer and a J-beta primer mix characterized a second PCR of roughly 7 to 11 cycles. Using its own MiXCR run on the 5' RACE reads, TCRdb lists one record per CDR3 protein. The top ten hold 7% to 9% of the sample, which has around 1,500,000 distinct CDR3 sequences, approximately 38% seen once. The sequencing input was blood. The receptors were sampled from a woman aged 18-29 years in good health.

This chain connects TRBV7-9 to TRBJ2-1; weak D call: TRBD2 (6 bases). V lost 4 bases and J lost 6, with 19 bases in between. CDR1 is SEHNR, CDR2 FQNEAQ, per germline (reference sequence). This CDR3 region has 16 residues. DNA for the CDR3: TGTGCCAGCAGCTCCGCTAGCGCTCAGGCTCTCAATGAGCAGTTCTTC. This codes for CASSSASAQALNEQFF.

The chain joins TRBV12-3 or TRBV12-4 to TRBJ2-5, with TRBD1 matching over 10 bases. The J call is uncertain, as TRBJ2-7 better fits the DNA end. The CDR3 is 15 amino acids. CDR3 nucleotides: TGTGCCAGCAGTTGGGACAGGGGAGCCTCTCGCGAGCAGTACTTC. Its translation is CASSWDRGASREQYF.

This clonotype was found many times. At one end, the junction sequence differs from germline, possibly due to a read error. The J gene is TRBJ2-1, the V gene TRBV7-7; maybe TRBD1 (6 bases). The CDR3 runs 13 residues. The V gene's germline CDR1 is SSHAT and CDR2 FNYEAQ (reference sequence). The CDR3: CASSLPGDNEQFF. The CDR3 DNA sequence: TGTGCTAGCAGCTTACCAGGGGACAATGAGCAGTTCTTC. Variable domain in full (rest from reference TRBV7-7 and TRBJ2-1): GAGVSQSPRYKVTKRGQDVTLRCDPISSHATLYWYQQALGQGPEFLTYFNYEAQPDKSGLPSDRFSAERPEGSISTLTIQRTEQRDSAMYRCASSLPGDNEQFFGPGTRLTVL.

V usage is TRBV25-1 and J usage is TRBJ1-1; perhaps TRBD1 as D (6 bases). The CDR3 contains 16 residues. Trimming pared 10 bases from V and 1 base from J, leaving 22 bases between. Looked up from germline, CDR1 is MGHDK and CDR2 is SYGVNS. CDR3 sequence: CATRGIAGATNTEAFF. The DNA for the CDR3 is TGTGCCACCAGAGGAATAGCAGGGGCTACGAACACTGAAGCTTTCTTT.

This chain joins TRBV5-1 and TRBJ1-1; D may be TRBD1 (5 bases). CDR1 and CDR2 (germline): SGHRS, YFSETQ. The CDR3 runs to 14 residues. Trimming left V 6 bases short and J 0 bases short, with 12 bases between. The CDR3 protein is CASINEGMNTEAFF. The CDR3, as DNA: TGCGCCAGCATAAACGAGGGGATGAACACTGAAGCTTTCTTT.

The rearrangement joins TRBV7-2 to TRBJ1-2; TRBD1 agrees at 11 bases. The CDR3 spans 15 residues. Germline lookup yields CDR1 SGHTA and CDR2 FQGNSA. The V gene end was trimmed by 5 bases and the J gene end by 6 bases; junction bases not matched to a gene: 8. CDR3 loop: CASSKRTGGGHGYTF. The CDR3 nucleotides are TGTGCCAGCAGCAAGAGGACAGGGGGCGGACATGGCTACACCTTC.

This clonotype has a handful of counts. V and J are TRBV6-2 or TRBV6-3 and TRBJ2-1; 12 nucleotides align to TRBD2. The ends lost 2 bases at V and 1 base at J; junction bases unmatched: 9. The CDR3 length is 19 residues. Germline V lookup: CDR1 MNHEY, CDR2 SVGEGT. This chain's CDR3 is CASSYLPSGGAKSYNEQFF. CDR3 in DNA: TGTGCCAGCAGTTACCTGCCTAGCGGGGGGGCGAAGTCCTACAATGAGCAGTTCTTC.

The V and J genes are TRBV6-6 and TRBJ2-1, with 7 bases matching TRBD2. The V gene end was trimmed by 6 bases and the J gene end by 7 bases; junction bases not matched to a gene: 15. CDR1 and CDR2 from the germline V gene are MNHNY and SVGAGI (reference sequence). This CDR3 is built from 16 residues. CDR3 in DNA: TGTGCCAGCAGCCCCTCTAAGGTTGCGGGAGCAAATGAGCAGTTCTTC. Protein: CASSPSKVAGANEQFF.

The rearrangement joins TRBV10-3 to TRBJ2-7, with 7 positions matching TRBD1. After removal of 6 bases from V and 1 base from J, the junction contained 9 bases not matched to a gene. This CDR3 is 15 amino acids long. Germline CDR1 and CDR2: ENHRY and SYGVKD. The CDR3 DNA follows: TGTGCCATCAGGCCGTCGACAGGGACATCCTACGAGCAGTACTTC. It codes for CAIRPSTGTSYEQYF.

V is TRBV11-2 and J is TRBJ1-5; no reliable D call. CDR1 and CDR2 from the germline V gene are SGHAT and FQNNGV. The CDR3 covers 13 residues. Trimming took off 5 bases at V and 10 bases at J, with 15 bases between the two ends. The CDR3 spells CASSPQGPSPQHF. In nucleotides, the CDR3 is TGTGCCAGCAGCCCGCAAGGACCGTCACCCCAGCATTTT.

This clonotype occurred a few times. The gene calls are TRBV12-3 or TRBV12-4 and TRBJ1-2; TRBD1 aligns across 7 bases. This CDR3 contains 15 residues. With V trimmed by 2 bases and J by 2 bases, 5 bases remained unmatched. The chain's CDR3 is CASSLKGAGNYGYTF. Here the CDR3 DNA reads TGTGCCAGCAGTTTAAAGGGGGCCGGAAACTATGGCTACACCTTC.

The chain joins TRBV9 to TRBJ1-2; TRBD1 agrees at 8 bases. V lost 2 bases, J lost 8 bases, and 8 bases stayed unmatched. The length of the CDR3 is 14 residues. Germline lookup yields CDR1 SGDLS and CDR2 YYNGEE. CDR3 sequence (DNA): TGTGCCAGCAGCGTTCCGACAGGGGCGGGGGGCTACACCTTC. Its translation: CASSVPTGAGGYTF. The complete variable domain, with remaining parts taken from reference TRBV9 and TRBJ1-2, reads DSGVTQTPKHLITATGQRVTLRCSPRSGDLSVYWYQQSLDQGLQFLIQYYNGEERAKGNILERFSAQQFPDLHSELNLSSLELGDSALYFCASSVPTGAGGYTFGSGTRLTVV.

V usage is TRBV6-1 and J usage is TRBJ2-5, with D possibly being TRBD2 (5 bases). The germline V gene has CDR1 MNHNS and CDR2 SASEGT. V was shortened by 3 bases and J by 5 bases, with 19 bases between the two germline ends. The CDR3 runs to 16 residues. The CDR3 here is CASSDDARGPAETQYF. The CDR3 nucleotides read TGTGCCAGCAGTGACGACGCTCGGGGTCCGGCGGAGACCCAGTACTTC.